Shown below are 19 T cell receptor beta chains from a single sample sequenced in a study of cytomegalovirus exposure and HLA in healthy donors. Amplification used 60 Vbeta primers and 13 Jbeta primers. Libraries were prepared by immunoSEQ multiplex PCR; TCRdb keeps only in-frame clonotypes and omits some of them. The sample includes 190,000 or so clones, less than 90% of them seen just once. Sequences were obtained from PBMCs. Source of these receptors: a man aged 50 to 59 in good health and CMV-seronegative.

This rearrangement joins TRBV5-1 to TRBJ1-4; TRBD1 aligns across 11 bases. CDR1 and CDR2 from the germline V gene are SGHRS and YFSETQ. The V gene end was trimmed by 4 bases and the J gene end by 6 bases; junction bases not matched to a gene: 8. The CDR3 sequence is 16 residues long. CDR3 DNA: TGCGCCAGCAGCACCGGACAGGGGGCGCTGTATGAAAAACTGTTTTTT. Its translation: CASSTGQGALYEKLFF.

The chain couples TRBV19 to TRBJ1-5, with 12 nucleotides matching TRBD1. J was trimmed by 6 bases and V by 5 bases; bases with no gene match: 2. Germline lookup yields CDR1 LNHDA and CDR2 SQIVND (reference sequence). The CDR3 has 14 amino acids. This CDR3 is CASSGTGGGQPQHF. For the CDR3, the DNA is TGTGCCAGTAGTGGGACAGGGGGCGGTCAGCCCCAGCATTTT.

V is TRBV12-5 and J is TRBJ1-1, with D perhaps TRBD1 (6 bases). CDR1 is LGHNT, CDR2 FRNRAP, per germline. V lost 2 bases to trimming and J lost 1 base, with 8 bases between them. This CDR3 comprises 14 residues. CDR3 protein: CASGLQGPNTEAFF. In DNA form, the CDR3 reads TGTGCTAGTGGTTTGCAGGGGCCGAACACTGAAGCTTTCTTT. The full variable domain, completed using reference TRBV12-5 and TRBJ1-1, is DARVTQTPRHKVTEMGQEVTMRCQPILGHNTVFWYRQTMMQGLELLAYFRNRAPLDDSGMPKDRFSAEMPDATLATLKIQPSEPRDSAVYFCASGLQGPNTEAFFGQGTRLTVV.

The CDR3 DNA follows: TGTGCCAGCAGCCTTCTCCTCGGGGGGCCGTCTCGCTCTGGAAACACCATATATTTT. The encoded protein is CASSLLLGGPSRSGNTIYF. The rearrangement joins TRBV4-2 to TRBJ1-3; maybe TRBD1 (6 bases). Trimming left V 4 bases short and J 0 bases short, with 22 bases between. Germline loops: CDR1 LGHNA, CDR2 YNFKEQ. CDR3 length: 19 amino acids.

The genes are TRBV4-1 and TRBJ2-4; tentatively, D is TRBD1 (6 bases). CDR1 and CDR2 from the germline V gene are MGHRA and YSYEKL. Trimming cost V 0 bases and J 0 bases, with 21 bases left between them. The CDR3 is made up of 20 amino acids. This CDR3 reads CASSQEGATRQELAKNIQYF. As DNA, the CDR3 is TGCGCCAGCAGCCAAGAAGGGGCGACCCGACAGGAACTAGCCAAAAACATTCAGTACTTC.

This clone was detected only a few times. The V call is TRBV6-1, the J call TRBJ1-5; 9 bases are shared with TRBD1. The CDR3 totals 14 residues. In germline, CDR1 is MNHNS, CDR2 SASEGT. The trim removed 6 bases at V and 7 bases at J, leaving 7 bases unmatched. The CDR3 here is CASSAGQGGQPQHF. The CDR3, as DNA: TGTGCCAGCAGCGCGGGACAGGGCGGGCAGCCCCAGCATTTT.

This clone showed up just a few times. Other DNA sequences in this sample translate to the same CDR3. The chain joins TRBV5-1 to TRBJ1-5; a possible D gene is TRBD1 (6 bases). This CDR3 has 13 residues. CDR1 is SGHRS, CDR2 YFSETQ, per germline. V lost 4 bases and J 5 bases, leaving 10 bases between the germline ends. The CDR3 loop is CASSLGADQPQHF. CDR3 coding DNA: TGCGCCAGCAGCCTGGGGGCAGATCAGCCCCAGCATTTT.

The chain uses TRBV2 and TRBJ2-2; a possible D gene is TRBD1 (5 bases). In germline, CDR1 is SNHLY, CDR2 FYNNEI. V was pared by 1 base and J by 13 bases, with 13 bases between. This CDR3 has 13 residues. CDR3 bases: TGTGCCAGCAGTGAAGGACAGTTTTGGGGGCTGTTTTTT. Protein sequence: CASSEGQFWGLFF.

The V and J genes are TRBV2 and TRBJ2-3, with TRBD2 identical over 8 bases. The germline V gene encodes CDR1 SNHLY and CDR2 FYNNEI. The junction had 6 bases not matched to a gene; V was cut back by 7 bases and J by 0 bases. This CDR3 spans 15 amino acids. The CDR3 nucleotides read TGTGCCAGCACCGCGGCGGGGGGTAGCACAGATACGCAGTATTTT. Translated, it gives CASTAAGGSTDTQYF.

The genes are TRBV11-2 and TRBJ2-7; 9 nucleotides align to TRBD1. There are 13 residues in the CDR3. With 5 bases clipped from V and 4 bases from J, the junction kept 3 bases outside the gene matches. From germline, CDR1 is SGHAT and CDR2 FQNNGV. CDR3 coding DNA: TGTGCCAGCAGCACAGACAGGGGGTACGAGCAGTACTTC. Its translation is CASSTDRGYEQYF.

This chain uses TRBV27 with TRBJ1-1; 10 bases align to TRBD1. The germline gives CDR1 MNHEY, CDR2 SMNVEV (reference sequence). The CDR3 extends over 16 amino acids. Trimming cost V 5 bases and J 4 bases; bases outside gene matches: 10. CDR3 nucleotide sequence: TGTGCCAGCAGTCGACCGGGACAGGGGATCGGCACTGAAGCTTTCTTT. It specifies CASSRPGQGIGTEAFF.

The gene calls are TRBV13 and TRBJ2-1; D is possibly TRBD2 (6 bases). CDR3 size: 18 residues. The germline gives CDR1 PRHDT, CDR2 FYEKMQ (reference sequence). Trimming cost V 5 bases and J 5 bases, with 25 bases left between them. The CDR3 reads CASSPHNSPRGYHNEQFF. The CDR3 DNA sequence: TGTGCCAGCAGCCCTCACAATAGCCCCCGGGGGTACCACAATGAGCAGTTCTTC.

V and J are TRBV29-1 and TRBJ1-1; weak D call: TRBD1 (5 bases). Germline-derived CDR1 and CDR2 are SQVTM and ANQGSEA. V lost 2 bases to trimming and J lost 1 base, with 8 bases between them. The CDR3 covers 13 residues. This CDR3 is CSVENGGNTEAFF. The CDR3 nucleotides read TGCAGCGTTGAAAACGGGGGGAACACTGAAGCTTTCTTT.

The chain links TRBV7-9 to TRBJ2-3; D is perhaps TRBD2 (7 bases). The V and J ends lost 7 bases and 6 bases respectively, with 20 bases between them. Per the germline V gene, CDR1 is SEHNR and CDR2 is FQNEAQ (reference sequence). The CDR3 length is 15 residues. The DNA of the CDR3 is TGTGCCAGCACCGACCTGGGGGGGGCTATTGATACGCAGTATTTT. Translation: CASTDLGGAIDTQYF.

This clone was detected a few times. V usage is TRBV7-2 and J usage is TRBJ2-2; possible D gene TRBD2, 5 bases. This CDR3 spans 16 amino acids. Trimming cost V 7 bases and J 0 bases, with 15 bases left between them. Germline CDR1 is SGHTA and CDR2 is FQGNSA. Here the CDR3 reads CASTSGGSANTGELFF. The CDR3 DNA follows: TGTGCCAGCACCTCCGGTGGTAGCGCGAACACCGGGGAGCTGTTTTTT.

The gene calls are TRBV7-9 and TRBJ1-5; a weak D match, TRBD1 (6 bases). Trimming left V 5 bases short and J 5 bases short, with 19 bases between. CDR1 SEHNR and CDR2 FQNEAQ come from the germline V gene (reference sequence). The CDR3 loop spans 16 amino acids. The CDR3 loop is CASSQVGGRFDQPQHF. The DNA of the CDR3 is TGTGCCAGCAGCCAGGTGGGGGGGCGCTTCGATCAGCCCCAGCATTTT.

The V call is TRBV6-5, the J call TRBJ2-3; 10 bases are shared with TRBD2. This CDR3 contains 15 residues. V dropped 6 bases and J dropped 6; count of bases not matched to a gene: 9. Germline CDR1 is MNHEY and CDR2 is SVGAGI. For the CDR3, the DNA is TGTGCCAGCAGGACCTCTAGCGGGGGATCGGATACGCAGTATTTT. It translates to CASRTSSGGSDTQYF.

The CDR3 bases are TGTGCCAGCAGTGAGTACGGGACAGGTCTTTCTGGCTACACCTTC. It specifies CASSEYGTGLSGYTF. V is TRBV6-1 and J is TRBJ1-2; 8 bases fit TRBD1. The germline V gene encodes CDR1 MNHNS and CDR2 SASEGT. V shed 3 bases and J 7 bases; nucleotides not matched to a gene: 10. The CDR3 contains 15 residues.

CDR3 sequence reads: CASSPLAGGINEQFF. CDR3 sequence (DNA): TGTGCCAGCAGCCCCCTAGCGGGGGGGATCAATGAGCAGTTCTTC. This chain joins TRBV6-5 and TRBJ2-1; 12 bases are a match to TRBD2. The J segment lost 6 bases and the V segment lost 6 bases, leaving 6 bases of the junction unmatched. Germline CDR1 is MNHEY and CDR2 is SVGAGI. The CDR3 has 15 amino acids.